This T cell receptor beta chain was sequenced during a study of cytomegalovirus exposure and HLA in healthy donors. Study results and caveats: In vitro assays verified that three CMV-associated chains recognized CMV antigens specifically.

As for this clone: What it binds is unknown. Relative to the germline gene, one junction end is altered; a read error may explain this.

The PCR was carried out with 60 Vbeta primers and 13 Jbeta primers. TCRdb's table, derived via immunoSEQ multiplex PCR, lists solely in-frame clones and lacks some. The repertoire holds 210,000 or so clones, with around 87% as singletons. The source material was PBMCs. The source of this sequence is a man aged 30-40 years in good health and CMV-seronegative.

CDR3 amino acids: CASSLQYTGTGVFEAF. Here the CDR3 DNA reads TGTGCCAGCAGCTTGCAATACACCGGGACAGGGGTATTCGAAGCCTTC. The chain recombines TRBV5-8 with TRBJ1-2, with 10 bases identical to TRBD1. Per germline, CDR1 SGHTS and CDR2 YDEGEE. The CDR3 consists of 16 residues.